This TCR beta chain was identified during a study of blood T cell repertoires in COVID-19 (TCRdb year 2020). For the wider study: Samples covering the acute and convalescent phases of COVID-19 were provided by collaborators in the United States, Italy and Spain. The prospective study material was composed of cDNA or gDNA derived from T cells, B-cell-depleted T cells, or PBMCs. Deeply sampled blood TCRbeta repertoires from subjects exposed to, actively infected with, or recovered from COVID-19 were included in the dataset. The repertoires were released in a freely available public database meant as a resource for research on the immune response to SARS-CoV-2. The samples were drawn from two sources: the first 160 participants of the ongoing ImmuneRACE study, and 950 to 1,500 subjects contributed by 6 global collaborators. A de-identified subject ID, COVID-19 status, age in years and sex were almost always included in the sample metadata. Where HLA class I and class II types were available, the types were taken from metadata supplied by the sample provider, not from assay-based typing.

V drops 0 bases and J drops 3 bases, leaving 12 bases in between. For CDR1 and CDR2, the germline V gene lists LGHNA and YNFKEQ. Inclusive of the bounding cysteine and phenylalanine, the CDR3 is 16 residues long. Only CDR3 DNA remains: 48 bases, in frame from the first base. Each collaborating institution followed its own protocols to collect whole blood in K2EDTA tubes. For TCRbeta analysis, collaborators shipped samples in one of three forms: frozen whole blood, isolated PBMCs, or DNA extracted from either of those sample types. This clone was detected only once. Its recognized antigen is unknown. Per-base quality was not reported, and no clone a single base away is much larger than it. The immunoSEQ Assay, a bias-controlled multiplex PCR, was used to amplify TCRbeta CDR3 regions from genomic DNA. In the original analysis: The number of nucleated cells in each sample was estimated from the amplification of reference gene primers within the assay. To quantify the absolute abundance of each unique TCRbeta CDR3 rearrangement, sequence reads were collapsed and filtered. For each sample, productive Simpson clonality was calculated as the square root of Simpson's diversity index over productive rearrangements. Here the immuneACCESS table is served through TCRdb, limited to in-frame sequences with V and J called. Missing clones are a known gap in these copies; in checked studies unresolved V genes cover under half, and the rest lacks a known reason. D and trimming come from the DNA, and the V and J calls and clone size come from that table. For this sample there are under 200,000 clones; over 90% appear just once. The top ten clones comprise approximately 0.5% of the sample.

What the work shows at the level of the full study, not this receptor alone: Clinical and demographic metadata were provided uncurated, with the amount varying by source and participant.

Sequencing used peripheral blood. This sequence uses TRBV4-2 and TRBJ2-1, and the D gene may be TRBD1, 5 bases matching. The TCR sequence derives from a man aged 50 or older with acute or convalescent COVID-19. The bases are TGTGCCAGCAGCCAAGAGCAGGGCCAATACTACAATGAGCAGTTCTTC. Translated, it gives CASSQEQGQYYNEQFF.